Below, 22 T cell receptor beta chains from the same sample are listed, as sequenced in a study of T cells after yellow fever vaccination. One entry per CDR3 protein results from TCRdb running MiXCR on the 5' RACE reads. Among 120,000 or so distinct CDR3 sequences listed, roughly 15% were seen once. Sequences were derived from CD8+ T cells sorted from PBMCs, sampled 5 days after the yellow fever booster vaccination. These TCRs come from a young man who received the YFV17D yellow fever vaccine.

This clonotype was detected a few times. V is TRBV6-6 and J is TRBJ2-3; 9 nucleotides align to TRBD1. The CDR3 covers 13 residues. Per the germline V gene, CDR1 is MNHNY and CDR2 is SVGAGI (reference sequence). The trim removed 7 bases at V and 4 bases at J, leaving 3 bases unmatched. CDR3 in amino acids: CASTDRGADTQYF. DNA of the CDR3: TGTGCCAGCACTGACAGGGGGGCAGATACGCAGTATTTT.

The CDR3 nucleotides read TGTGCCAGCAGCTCCATTTACGAGCAGTACTTC. Protein product: CASSSIYEQYF. The rearrangement uses TRBV5-6 and TRBJ2-7; D remains unclear. V lost 3 bases to trimming and J lost 4 bases, with 5 bases between them. Germline V gene lookup returns CDR1 SGHDT and CDR2 YYEEEE. The CDR3 runs to 11 residues.

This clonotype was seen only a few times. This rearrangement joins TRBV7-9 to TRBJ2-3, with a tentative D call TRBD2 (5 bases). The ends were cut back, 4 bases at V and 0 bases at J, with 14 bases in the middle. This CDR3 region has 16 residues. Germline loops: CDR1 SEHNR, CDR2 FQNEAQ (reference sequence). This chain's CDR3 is CASSSSEGASTDTQYF. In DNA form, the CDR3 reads TGTGCCAGCAGCTCCTCTGAGGGAGCGAGCACAGATACGCAGTATTTT.

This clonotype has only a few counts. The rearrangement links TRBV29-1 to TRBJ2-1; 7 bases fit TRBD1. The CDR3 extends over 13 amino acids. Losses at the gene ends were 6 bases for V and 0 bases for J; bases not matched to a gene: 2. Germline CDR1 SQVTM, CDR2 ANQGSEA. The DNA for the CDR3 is TGCAGCGTCGGACAGGTCTCCTACAATGAGCAGTTCTTC. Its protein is CSVGQVSYNEQFF.

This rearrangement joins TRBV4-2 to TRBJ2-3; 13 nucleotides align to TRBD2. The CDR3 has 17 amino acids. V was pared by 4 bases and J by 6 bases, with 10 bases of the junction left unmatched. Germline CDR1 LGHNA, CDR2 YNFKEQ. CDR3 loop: CASSLTPTSGGADTQYF. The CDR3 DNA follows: TGTGCCAGCAGCCTCACCCCTACTAGCGGGGGGGCTGATACGCAGTATTTT.

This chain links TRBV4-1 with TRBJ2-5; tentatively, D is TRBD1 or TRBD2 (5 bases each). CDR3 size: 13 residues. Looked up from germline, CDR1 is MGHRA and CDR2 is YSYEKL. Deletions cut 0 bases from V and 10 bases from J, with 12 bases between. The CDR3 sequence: CASSQEGTNDQYF. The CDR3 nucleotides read TGCGCCAGCAGCCAAGAGGGGACCAACGACCAGTACTTC.

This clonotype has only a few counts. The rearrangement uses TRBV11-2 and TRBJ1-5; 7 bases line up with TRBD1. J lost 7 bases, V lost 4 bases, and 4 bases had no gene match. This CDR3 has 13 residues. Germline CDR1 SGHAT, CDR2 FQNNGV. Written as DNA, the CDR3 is TGTGCCAGCAGCTACAGGGGTGGACAGCCCCAGCATTTT. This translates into CASSYRGGQPQHF.

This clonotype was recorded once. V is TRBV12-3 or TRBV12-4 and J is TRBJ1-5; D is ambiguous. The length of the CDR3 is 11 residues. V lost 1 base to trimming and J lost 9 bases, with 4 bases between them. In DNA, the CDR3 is TGTGCCAGCAGTTTAGGCGGGCCCCAGCATTTT. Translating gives CASSLGGPQHF.

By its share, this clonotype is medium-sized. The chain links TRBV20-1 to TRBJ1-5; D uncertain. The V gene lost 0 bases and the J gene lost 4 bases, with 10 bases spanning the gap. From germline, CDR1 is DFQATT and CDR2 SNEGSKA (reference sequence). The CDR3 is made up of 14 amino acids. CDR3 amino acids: CSARDLPGNQPQHF. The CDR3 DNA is TGCAGTGCTAGAGATTTGCCGGGTAATCAGCCCCAGCATTTT.

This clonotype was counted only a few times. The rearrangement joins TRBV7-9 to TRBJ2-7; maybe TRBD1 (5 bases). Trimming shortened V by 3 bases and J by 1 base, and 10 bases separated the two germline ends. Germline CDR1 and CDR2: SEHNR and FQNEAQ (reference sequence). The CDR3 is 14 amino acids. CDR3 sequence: CASSLDDSSYEQYV. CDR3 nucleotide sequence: TGTGCCAGCAGCTTGGACGACAGTTCCTACGAGCAGTACGTC.

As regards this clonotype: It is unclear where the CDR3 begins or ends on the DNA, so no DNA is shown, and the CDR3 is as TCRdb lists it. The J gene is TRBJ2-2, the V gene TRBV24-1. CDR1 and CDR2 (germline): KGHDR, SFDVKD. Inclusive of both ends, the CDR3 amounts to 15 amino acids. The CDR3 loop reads CATSDFDGTGELFFF.

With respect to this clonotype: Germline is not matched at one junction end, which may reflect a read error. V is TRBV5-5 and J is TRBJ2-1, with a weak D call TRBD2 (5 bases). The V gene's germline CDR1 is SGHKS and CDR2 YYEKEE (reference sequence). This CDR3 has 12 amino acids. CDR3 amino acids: CASSRGANERFF. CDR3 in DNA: TGTGCCAGCAGTCGGGGAGCGAATGAGCGGTTCTTC.

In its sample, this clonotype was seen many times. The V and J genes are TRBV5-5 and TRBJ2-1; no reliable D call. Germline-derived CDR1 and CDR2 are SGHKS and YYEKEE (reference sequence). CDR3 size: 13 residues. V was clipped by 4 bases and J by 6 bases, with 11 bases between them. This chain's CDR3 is CASSGVPSNEQFF. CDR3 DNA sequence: TGTGCCAGCAGCGGGGTTCCCAGCAATGAGCAGTTCTTC.

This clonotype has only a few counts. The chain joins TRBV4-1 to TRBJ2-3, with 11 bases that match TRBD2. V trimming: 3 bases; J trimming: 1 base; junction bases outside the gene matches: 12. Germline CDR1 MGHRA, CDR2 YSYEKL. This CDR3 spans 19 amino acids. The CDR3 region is CASSQVRLAGGPGTDTQYF. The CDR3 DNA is TGCGCCAGCAGCCAGGTCCGGCTAGCGGGGGGACCCGGCACAGATACGCAGTATTTT.

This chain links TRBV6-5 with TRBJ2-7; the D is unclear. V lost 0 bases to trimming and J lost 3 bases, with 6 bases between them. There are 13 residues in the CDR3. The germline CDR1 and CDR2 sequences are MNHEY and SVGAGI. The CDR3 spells CASSYSGIYEQYF. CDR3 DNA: TGTGCCAGCAGTTACTCGGGCATCTACGAGCAGTACTTC.

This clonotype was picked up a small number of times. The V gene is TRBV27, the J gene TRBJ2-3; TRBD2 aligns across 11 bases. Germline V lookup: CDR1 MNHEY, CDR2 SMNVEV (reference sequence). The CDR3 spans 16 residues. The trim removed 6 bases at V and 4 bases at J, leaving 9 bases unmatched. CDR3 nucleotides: TGTGCCAGCAGGGGATATAGCGGGGGGGATGCAGATACGCAGTATTTT. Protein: CASRGYSGGDADTQYF.

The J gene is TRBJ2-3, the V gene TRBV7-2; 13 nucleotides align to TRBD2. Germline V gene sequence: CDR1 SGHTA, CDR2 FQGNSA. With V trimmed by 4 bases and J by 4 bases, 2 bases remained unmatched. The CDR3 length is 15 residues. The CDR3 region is CASSSTSGGSDTQYF. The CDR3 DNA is TGTGCCAGCAGCTCGACTAGCGGGGGGTCAGATACGCAGTATTTT.

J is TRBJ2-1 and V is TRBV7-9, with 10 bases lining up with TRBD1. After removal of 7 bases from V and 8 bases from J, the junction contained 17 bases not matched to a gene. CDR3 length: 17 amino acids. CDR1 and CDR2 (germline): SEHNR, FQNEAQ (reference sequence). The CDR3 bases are TGTGCCAGCAACCTTATTCTCGGACAGGGGGTCGTCGATGAGCAGTTCTTC. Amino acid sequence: CASNLILGQGVVDEQFF. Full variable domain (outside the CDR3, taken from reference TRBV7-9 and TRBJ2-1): DTGVSQNPRHKITKRGQNVTFRCDPISEHNRLYWYRQTLGQGPEFLTYFQNEAQLEKSRLLSDRFSAERPKGSFSTLEIQRTEQGDSAMYLCASNLILGQGVVDEQFFGPGTRLTVL.

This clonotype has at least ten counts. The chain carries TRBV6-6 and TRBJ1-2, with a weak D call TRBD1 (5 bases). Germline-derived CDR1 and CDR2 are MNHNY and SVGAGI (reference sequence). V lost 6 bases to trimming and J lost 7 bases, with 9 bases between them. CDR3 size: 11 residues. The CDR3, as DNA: TGTGCCAGCAGGCAGGGTGGTGGCTACACCTTC. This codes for CASRQGGGYTF.

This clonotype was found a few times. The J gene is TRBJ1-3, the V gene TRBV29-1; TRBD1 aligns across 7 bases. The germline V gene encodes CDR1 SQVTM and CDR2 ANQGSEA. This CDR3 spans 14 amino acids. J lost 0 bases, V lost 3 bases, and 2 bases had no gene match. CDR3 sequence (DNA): TGCAGCGTTGATCGACAGGGCTCTGGAAACACCATATATTTT. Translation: CSVDRQGSGNTIYF.

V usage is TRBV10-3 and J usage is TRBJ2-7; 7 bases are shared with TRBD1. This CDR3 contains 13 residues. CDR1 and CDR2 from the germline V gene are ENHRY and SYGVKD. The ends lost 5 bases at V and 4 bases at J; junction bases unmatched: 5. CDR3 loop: CAISTGQLYEQYF. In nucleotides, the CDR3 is TGTGCCATCAGTACGGGACAGCTATACGAGCAGTACTTC.

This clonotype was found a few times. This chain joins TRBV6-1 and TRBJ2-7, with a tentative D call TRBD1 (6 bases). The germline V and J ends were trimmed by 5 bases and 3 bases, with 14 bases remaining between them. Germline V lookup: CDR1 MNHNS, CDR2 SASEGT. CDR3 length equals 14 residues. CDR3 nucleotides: TGTGCCAGCAGTTTATATCACAGGGACTACGAGCAGTACGTC. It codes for CASSLYHRDYEQYV.